The clone carrying this T cell receptor (beta chain) was seen ten or more times. What it recognizes is unknown. The source of the sample is a study of T-cell reconstitution after alpha-beta-depleted transplantation in children. Study-level findings and limits: Several hundred expanded graft clones reportedly were the source of alpha-beta T cells about two months after transplant. The authors attributed T-cell counts and diversity one year after transplant mostly to newly produced T cells. Some patients owed their high day-60 TCRbeta diversity to surviving recipient T cells and thymic progenitors.

The CDR3 length is 13 residues. Germline CDR1 LGHDT, CDR2 YNNKEL (reference sequence). Deletions cut 1 base from V and 3 bases from J, with 3 bases between. A library of TCRbeta sequences, prepared with unique molecular identifiers, was generated. TCRdb re-analysed the PCR reads in MiXCR, keeping a single row per CDR3 protein. The sample yields 400,000 to 450,000 distinct CDR3 sequences, 43% seen once. This TCR came from a girl aged 2 to 10 with aplastic anemia, due to receive a stem cell transplant. Sample: PBMCs, taken before TCRalphabeta/CD19-depleted stem cell transplant. The chain uses TRBV3-1 and TRBJ2-2; D not resolved. The CDR3 nucleotides are TGTGCCAGCAGCCAAGTGGACACCGGGGAGCTGTTTTTT. Translation: CASSQVDTGELFF.